These 13 T cell receptor beta chains originate from one sample sequenced in a study of blood T cell repertoires in COVID-19 (dated by TCRdb to about 2020). Receptors were amplified or captured by the immunoSEQ multiplex PCR assay. The immuneACCESS repertoire file appears here via TCRdb, limited to in-frame rearrangements. These files lack a portion of the clones; in checked studies, under half of the deficit traces to unresolved V genes, and the cause of the others is not known. This sample lists fewer than 300,000 clones; about 80% were detected once. About a sixth of the sample rests with the top ten. Sequenced material: peripheral blood. Source of these receptors: a person aged 65 to 85 with COVID-19, enrolled during active disease.

J is TRBJ2-5 and V is TRBV25-1, with unresolved D. CDR3 size: 12 residues. Germline values: CDR1 MGHDK, CDR2 SYGVNS. The V and J ends lost 6 bases and 3 bases respectively, with 8 bases between them. This CDR3 is CASSAREETQYF. In nucleotides, the CDR3 is TGTGCCAGCAGCGCACGGGAAGAGACCCAGTACTTC.

This clone showed up just once. This chain links TRBV5-1 with TRBJ1-2, with D unresolved. Germline V gives CDR1 SGHRS, CDR2 YFSETQ. The V end lost 4 bases, the J end lost 4 bases, and 8 bases lay between the germline ends. This CDR3 has 12 amino acids. The CDR3 sequence: CASSPSGYGYTF. CDR3 sequence (DNA): TGCGCCAGCAGCCCCAGCGGCTATGGCTACACCTTC.

This chain uses TRBV19 with TRBJ1-6, with a weak D call TRBD1 (5 bases). V gave up 4 bases and J gave up 7 bases, with 11 bases separating them. The CDR3 runs to 14 residues. The germline gives CDR1 LNHDA, CDR2 SQIVND (reference sequence). The DNA of the CDR3 is TGTGCCAGTAGTAATGACAGAGTAAATTCACCCCTCCACTTT. Its translation: CASSNDRVNSPLHF.

This chain joins TRBV6-5 and TRBJ1-5; no definite D call. The germline V gene has CDR1 MNHEY and CDR2 SVGAGI. CDR3 length: 14 amino acids. V was clipped by 5 bases and J by 7 bases, with 15 bases between them. CDR3 sequence reads: CASSPPGGGQPQHF. CDR3 DNA: TGTGCCAGCAGTCCACCCGGTGGAGGGCAGCCCCAGCATTTT.

The V and J genes are TRBV7-2 and TRBJ2-5; 13 bases align to TRBD2. Trimming took 1 base from V and 1 from J; bases not matched to a gene: 6. Germline-derived CDR1 and CDR2 are SGHTA and FQGNSA. CDR3 length equals 18 residues. This CDR3 reads CASSLGGLAGSFQETQYF. CDR3 coding DNA: TGTGCCAGCAGCTTAGGGGGACTAGCGGGATCGTTCCAAGAGACCCAGTACTTC.

The CDR3 DNA follows: TGTGCCAGCAGTCTCCTCCGGGGGGCCTCGGAGACCCAGTACTTC. Translated: CASSLLRGASETQYF. This chain connects TRBV6-5 to TRBJ2-5, with D perhaps TRBD2 (7 bases). Germline V gene lookup returns CDR1 MNHEY and CDR2 SVGAGI. Deletions cut 5 bases from V and 5 bases from J, with 18 bases between. There are 15 residues in the CDR3.

This clone occurred once. This rearrangement joins TRBV5-4 to TRBJ2-3, with TRBD2 matching over 13 bases. The germline V gene has CDR1 SGHNT and CDR2 YYREEE (reference sequence). This CDR3 has 18 amino acids. J was trimmed by 1 base and V by 4 bases; bases with no gene match: 9. The CDR3 sequence is CASSTGLAGVPGTDTQYF. CDR3 in DNA: TGTGCCAGCAGCACCGGACTAGCGGGGGTCCCGGGCACAGATACGCAGTATTTT.

At least ten counts were recorded for this clone. The genes are TRBV19 and TRBJ1-6; tentative D call: TRBD1 (5 bases). V dropped 8 bases and J dropped 10 bases, with 18 bases sitting between them. Germline CDR1 is LNHDA and CDR2 is SQIVND (reference sequence). The CDR3 consists of 14 residues. The CDR3 DNA sequence: TGTGCCAGTTCCGCGGTAGGGGCAGGGTCACCCCTCCACTTT. Protein: CASSAVGAGSPLHF.

The chain carries TRBV28 and TRBJ1-5, with 10 positions matching TRBD1. CDR1 and CDR2 (germline): MDHEN, SYDVKM. V trimming: 5 bases; J trimming: 7 bases; junction bases outside the gene matches: 11. The CDR3 has 16 residues. Here the CDR3 reads CASSIGGQGKGQPQHF. The CDR3 bases are TGTGCCAGCAGTATCGGGGGACAGGGGAAAGGGCAGCCCCAGCATTTT.

The genes are TRBV4-2 and TRBJ1-4; 7 nucleotides line up with TRBD1. Unmatched junction bases numbered 7, after V lost 1 base and J lost 5 bases. CDR1 is LGHNA and CDR2 is YNFKEQ in the germline V gene. This CDR3 comprises 16 residues. The CDR3 bases are TGTGCCAGCAGCCAAGCGCGCAGGGGGTGGAATGAAAAACTGTTTTTT. Encoded protein: CASSQARRGWNEKLFF.

The chain joins TRBV7-9 to TRBJ1-5; 7 bases fit TRBD1. The CDR3 is made up of 14 amino acids. The germline V gene encodes CDR1 SEHNR and CDR2 FQNEAQ (reference sequence). With 5 bases clipped from V and 9 bases from J, the junction kept 10 bases outside the gene matches. This chain's CDR3 is CASSPRTGPGPQHF. In DNA form, the CDR3 reads TGTGCCAGCAGCCCCCGGACAGGACCGGGGCCCCAGCATTTT.

This chain links TRBV7-2 with TRBJ2-5; D might be TRBD1 (7 bases). The CDR3 spans 16 residues. The V end lost 5 bases, the J end lost 5 bases, and 21 bases lay between the germline ends. Per the germline V gene, CDR1 is SGHTA and CDR2 is FQGNSA. CDR3 DNA sequence: TGTGCCAGCAGCCCGAACGGGCAGGGGGGTCGCGAGACCCAGTACTTC. This translates into CASSPNGQGGRETQYF.

The rearrangement uses TRBV7-9 and TRBJ1-3, with D tentatively TRBD1 (5 bases). CDR3 length: 15 amino acids. CDR1 and CDR2 from the germline V gene are SEHNR and FQNEAQ (reference sequence). Trimming removed 4 bases from V and 2 bases from J, with 12 bases in between. The CDR3 nucleotides read TGTGCCAGCAGCTATCCAGGGCTTGCTGGAAACACCATATATTTT. It yields the protein CASSYPGLAGNTIYF.